This TCR beta chain was retrieved from a study of T-cell memory formation after mild COVID-19. Study-wide background: Clusters were largely donor specific.

V was shortened by 1 base and J by 4 bases, with 13 bases between the two germline ends. CDR3 size: 15 residues. Germline V gene data show CDR1 as SGHVS and CDR2 as FQNEAQ. TCRdb itself ran the 5' RACE reads through MiXCR, one entry per CDR3 protein. The sample has 200,000 to 250,000 distinct CDR3 sequences, just over 9.5% seen once; the top ten hold around 3.4%. There are a few counts of this clonotype. What it recognizes is unknown. Findings of the study overall: Day 15 to 85 contractors were CD4/CD8 balanced; later expanders leaned CD4+. For contracting clones, CD4+ ones sat mainly in CM and EM, CD8+ in EMRA.

The clonotype was recovered from a man between 18 and 35 years old who had mild COVID-19 (a few samples of this study predate the infection). Cell type and time point are not known. V is TRBV7-8 and J is TRBJ1-2; D is possibly TRBD1 (6 bases). Input material: PBMCs or a T cell subset sorted from them (not recorded which). The CDR3 DNA reads as TGTGCCAGCAGCTTAGATGGGGGGCCAGGCTATGGCTACACCTTC. Protein: CASSLDGGPGYGYTF.